The clone carrying this T cell receptor (beta chain) was recorded once. These data originate in a study of blood T cell repertoires in COVID-19. Study-level information: There were acute and convalescent COVID-19 samples, and they came from the United States, Italy and Spain.

Per the original methods: Estimates of nucleated cell counts were drawn from the amplification of reference gene primers. The repertoire was sequenced with immunoSEQ multiplex PCR; TCRdb's copy has only in-frame clones and lacks some. D and trimming were read from the DNA, whereas the V and J calls and clone size are those reported in that table. Of approximately 68,000 clones in the sample, 82% were seen once. Sequences were obtained from peripheral blood. The receptor was isolated from a human donor in a cohort sampled during active COVID-19.

CDR3 residues: CASSPATSSYEQYF. DNA for the CDR3: TGTGCCAGCAGTCCGGCGACTAGCTCCTACGAGCAGTACTTC. The V call is TRBV6-5, the J call TRBJ2-7; a weak D match, TRBD2 (6 bases). The CDR3 length is 14 residues. Trimming cost V 5 bases and J 0 bases, with 11 bases left between them. Germline-derived CDR1 and CDR2 are MNHEY and SVGAGI.